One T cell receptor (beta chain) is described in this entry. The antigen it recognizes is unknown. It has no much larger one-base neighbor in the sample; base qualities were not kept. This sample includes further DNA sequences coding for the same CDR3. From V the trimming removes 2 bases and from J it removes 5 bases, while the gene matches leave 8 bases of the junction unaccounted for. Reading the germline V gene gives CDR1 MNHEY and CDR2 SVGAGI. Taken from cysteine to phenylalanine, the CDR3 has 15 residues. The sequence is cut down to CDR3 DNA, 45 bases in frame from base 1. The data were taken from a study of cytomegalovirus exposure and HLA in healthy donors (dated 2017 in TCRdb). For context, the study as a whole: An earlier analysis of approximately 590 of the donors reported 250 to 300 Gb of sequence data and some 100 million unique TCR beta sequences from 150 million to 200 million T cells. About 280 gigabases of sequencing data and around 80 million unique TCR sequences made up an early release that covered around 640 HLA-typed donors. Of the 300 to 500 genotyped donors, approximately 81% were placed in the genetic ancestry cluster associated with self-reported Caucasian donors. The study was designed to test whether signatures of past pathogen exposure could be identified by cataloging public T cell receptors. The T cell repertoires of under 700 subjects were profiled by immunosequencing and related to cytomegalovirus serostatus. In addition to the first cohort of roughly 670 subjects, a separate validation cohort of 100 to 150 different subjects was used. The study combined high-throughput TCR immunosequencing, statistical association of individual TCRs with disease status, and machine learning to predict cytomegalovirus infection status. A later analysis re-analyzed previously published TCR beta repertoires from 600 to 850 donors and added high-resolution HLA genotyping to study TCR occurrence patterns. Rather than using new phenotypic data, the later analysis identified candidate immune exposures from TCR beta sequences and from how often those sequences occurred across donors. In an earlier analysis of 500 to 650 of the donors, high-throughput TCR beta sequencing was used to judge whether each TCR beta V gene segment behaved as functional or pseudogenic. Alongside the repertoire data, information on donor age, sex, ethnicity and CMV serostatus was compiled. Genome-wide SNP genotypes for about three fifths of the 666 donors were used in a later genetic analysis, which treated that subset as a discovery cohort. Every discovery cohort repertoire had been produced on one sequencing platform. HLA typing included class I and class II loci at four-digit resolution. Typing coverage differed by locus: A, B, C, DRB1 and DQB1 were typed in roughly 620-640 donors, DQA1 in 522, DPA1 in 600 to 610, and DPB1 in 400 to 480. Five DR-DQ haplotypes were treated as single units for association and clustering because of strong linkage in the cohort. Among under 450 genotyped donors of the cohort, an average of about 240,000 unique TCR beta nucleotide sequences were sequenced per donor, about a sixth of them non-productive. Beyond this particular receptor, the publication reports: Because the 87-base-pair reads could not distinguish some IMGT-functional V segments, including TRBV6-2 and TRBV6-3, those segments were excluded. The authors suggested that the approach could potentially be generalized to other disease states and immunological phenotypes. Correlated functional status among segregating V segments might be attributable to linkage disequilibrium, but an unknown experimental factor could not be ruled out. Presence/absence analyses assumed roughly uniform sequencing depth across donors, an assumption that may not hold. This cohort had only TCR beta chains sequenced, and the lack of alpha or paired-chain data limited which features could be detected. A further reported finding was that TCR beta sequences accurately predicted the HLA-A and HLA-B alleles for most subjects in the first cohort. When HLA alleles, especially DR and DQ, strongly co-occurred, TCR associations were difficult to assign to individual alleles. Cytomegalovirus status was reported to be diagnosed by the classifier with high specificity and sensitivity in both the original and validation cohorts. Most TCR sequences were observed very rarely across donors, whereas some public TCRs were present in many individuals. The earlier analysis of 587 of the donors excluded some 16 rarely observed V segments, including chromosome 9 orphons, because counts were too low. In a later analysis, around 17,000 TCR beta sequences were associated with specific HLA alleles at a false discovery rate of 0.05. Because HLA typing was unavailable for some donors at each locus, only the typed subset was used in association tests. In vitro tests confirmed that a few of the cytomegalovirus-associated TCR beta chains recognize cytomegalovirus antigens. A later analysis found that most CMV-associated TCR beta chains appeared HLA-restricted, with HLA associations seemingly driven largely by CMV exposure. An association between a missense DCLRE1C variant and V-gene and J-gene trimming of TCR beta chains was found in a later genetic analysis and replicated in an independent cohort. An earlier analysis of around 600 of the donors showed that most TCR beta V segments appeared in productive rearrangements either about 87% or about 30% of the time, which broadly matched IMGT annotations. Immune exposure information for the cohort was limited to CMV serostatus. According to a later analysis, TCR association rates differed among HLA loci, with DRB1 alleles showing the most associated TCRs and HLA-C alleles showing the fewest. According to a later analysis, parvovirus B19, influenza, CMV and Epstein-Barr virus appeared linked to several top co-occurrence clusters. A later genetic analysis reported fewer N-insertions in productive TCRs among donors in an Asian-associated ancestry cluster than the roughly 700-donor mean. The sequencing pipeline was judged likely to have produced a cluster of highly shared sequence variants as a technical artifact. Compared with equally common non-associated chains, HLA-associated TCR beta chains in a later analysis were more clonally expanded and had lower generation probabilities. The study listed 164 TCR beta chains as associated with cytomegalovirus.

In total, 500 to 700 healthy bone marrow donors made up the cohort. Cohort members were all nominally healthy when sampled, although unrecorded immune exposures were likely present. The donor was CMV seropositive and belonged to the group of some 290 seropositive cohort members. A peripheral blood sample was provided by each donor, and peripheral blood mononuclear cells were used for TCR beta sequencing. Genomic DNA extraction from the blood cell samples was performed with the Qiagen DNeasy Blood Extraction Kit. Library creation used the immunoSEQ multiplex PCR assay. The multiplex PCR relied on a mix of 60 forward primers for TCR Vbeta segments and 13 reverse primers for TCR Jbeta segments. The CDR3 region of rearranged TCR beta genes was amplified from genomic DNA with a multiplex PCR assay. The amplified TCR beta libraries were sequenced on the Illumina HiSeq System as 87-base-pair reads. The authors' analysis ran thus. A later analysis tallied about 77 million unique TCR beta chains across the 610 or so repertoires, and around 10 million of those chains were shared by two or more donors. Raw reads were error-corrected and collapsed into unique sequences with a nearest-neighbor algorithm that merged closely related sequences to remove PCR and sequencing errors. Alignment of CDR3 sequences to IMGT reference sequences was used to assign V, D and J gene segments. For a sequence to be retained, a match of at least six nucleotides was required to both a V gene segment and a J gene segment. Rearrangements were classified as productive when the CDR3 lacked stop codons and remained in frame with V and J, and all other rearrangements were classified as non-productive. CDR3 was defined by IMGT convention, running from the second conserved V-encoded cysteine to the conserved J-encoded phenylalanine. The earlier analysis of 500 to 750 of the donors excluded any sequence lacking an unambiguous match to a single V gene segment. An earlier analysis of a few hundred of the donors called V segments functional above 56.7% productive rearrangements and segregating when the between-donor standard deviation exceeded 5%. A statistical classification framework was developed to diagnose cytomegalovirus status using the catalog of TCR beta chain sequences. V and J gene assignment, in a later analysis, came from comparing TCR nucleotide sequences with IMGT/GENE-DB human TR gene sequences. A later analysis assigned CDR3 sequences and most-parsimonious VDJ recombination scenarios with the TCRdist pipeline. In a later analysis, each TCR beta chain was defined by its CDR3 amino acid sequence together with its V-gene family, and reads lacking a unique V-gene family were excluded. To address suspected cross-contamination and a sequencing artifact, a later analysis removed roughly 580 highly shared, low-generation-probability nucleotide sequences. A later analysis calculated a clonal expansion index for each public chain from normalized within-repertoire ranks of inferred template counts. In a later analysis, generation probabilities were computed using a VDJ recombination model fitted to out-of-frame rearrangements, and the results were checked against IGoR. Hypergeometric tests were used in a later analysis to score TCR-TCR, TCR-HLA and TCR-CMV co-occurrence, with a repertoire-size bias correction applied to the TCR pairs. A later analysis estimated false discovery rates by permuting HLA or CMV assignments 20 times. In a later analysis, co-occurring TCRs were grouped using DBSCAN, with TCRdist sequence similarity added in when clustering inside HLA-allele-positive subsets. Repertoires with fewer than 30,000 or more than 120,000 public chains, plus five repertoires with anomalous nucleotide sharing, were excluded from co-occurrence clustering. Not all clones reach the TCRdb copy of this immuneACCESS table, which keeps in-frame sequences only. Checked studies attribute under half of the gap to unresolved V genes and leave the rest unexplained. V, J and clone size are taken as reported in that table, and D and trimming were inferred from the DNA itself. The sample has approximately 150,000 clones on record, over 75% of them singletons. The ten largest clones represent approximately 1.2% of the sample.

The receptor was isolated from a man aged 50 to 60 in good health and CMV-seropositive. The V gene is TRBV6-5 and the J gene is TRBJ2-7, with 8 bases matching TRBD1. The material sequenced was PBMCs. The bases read TGTGCCAGCAGTTACCGTGGACAGGGAAGGGACGAGCAGTACTTC. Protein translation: CASSYRGQGRDEQYF.